This TCR beta chain was found in a study of blood T cell repertoires in COVID-19. Study context: Samples of COVID-19 (acute and convalescent) were obtained from the United States, Italy and Spain. Sources were T cells, B-cell-depleted T cells, or PBMCs; the material itself was cDNA or gDNA.

Trimming took 2 bases from V and 7 from J; bases not matched to a gene: 4. This CDR3 has 14 amino acids. The germline V gene encodes CDR1 GTSNPN and CDR2 SVGIG (reference sequence). Participants' own reports of clinical history determined their cohort assignment. Some clones are missing from TCRdb's copy, which holds only in-frame ones; the method was immunoSEQ multiplex PCR. Counted here are around 200,000 clones, around 85% occurring once; the ten biggest clones make up 6.2%. Sequencing was carried out using PBMCs or T cells enriched from blood (not recorded which). The sequence derives from a man aged 40-55 years who had recovered from COVID-19. This rearrangement joins TRBV30 to TRBJ2-1; 11 nucleotides agree with TRBD2. The CDR3 nucleotides are TGTGCCTGGAGTAAACTAGCGGGGGAGAATGAGCAGTTCTTC. Encoded protein: CAWSKLAGENEQFF.